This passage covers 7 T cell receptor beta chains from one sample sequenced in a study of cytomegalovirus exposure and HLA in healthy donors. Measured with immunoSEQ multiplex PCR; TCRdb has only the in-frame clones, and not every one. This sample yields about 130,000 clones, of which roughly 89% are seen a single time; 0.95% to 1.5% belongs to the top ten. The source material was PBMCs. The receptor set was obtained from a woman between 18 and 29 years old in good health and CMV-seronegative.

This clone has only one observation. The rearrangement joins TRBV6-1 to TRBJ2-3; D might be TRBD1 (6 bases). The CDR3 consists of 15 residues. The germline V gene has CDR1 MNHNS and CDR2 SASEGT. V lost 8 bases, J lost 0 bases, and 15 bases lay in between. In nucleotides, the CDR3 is TGTGCCAGCGACCGGGACACAGTTAGCACAGATACGCAGTATTTT. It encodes CASDRDTVSTDTQYF.

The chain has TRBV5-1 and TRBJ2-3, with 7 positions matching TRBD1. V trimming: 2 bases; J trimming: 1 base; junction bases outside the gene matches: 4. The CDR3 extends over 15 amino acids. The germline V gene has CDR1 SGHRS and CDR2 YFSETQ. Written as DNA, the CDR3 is TGCGCCAGCAGCTTCGTAGGACAGGGCACAGATACGCAGTATTTT. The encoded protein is CASSFVGQGTDTQYF.

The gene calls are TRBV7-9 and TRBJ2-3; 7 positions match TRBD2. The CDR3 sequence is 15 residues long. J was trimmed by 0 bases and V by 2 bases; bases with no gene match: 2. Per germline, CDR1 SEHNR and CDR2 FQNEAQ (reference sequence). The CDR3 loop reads CASSLPSGSTDTQYF. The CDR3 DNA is TGTGCCAGCAGCTTACCTAGCGGAAGCACAGATACGCAGTATTTT.

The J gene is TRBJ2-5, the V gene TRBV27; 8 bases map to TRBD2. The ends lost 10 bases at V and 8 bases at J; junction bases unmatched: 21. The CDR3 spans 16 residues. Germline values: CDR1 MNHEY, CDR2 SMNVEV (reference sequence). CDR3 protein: CATLDVKKRGNPTQYF. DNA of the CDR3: TGTGCCACTCTGGACGTCAAGAAGCGGGGGAATCCCACCCAGTACTTC.

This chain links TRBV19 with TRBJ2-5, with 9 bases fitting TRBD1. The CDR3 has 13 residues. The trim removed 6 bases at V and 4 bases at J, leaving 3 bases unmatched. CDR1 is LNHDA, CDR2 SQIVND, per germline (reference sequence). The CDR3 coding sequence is TGTGCCAGTAGCGGGACAGGGTTAGAGACCCAGTACTTC. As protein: CASSGTGLETQYF.

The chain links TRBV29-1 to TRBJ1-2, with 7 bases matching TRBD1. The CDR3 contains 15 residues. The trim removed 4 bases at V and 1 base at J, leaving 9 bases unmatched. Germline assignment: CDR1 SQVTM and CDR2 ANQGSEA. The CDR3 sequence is CSVVSGTEFNYGYTF. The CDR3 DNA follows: TGCAGCGTTGTCTCCGGGACAGAATTTAACTATGGCTACACCTTC.

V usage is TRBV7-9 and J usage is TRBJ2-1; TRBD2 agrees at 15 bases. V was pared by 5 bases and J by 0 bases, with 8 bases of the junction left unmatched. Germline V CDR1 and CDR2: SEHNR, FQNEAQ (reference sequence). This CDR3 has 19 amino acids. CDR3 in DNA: TGTGCCAGCAGCGGTGGGACTAGCGGGGGGCCGAGCTCCTACAATGAGCAGTTCTTC. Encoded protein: CASSGGTSGGPSSYNEQFF. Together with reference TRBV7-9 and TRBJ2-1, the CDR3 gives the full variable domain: DTGVSQNPRHKITKRGQNVTFRCDPISEHNRLYWYRQTLGQGPEFLTYFQNEAQLEKSRLLSDRFSAERPKGSFSTLEIQRTEQGDSAMYLCASSGGTSGGPSSYNEQFFGPGTRLTVL.